These T cell receptor beta chains were read from a single sample in a study of long-term antiretroviral therapy in people with HIV. The protocol was immunoSEQ multiplex PCR, while the TCRdb copy is restricted to in-frame clones and leaves out a portion. The sample lists 30,000 to 40,000 clones, 65% to 80% occurring once. The sample here was unsorted PBMCs, taken 3 years after starting antiretroviral therapy. The receptors here all came from a man aged 50 to 59 with HIV. Each CDR3 is given with its conserved first and last residue. D genes are given only for firm matches. The size field is filled for only some rows; it gives once, few, many or a size class.

CDR3 DNA: TGTGCCAGCAGTTTGGGGCAGGGCCGTTCACCCCTCCACTTT
CDR3 protein: CASSLGQGRSPLHF
clone size: few
D gene: -
J gene: TRBJ1-6
V gene: TRBV28

CDR3 DNA: TGTGCCAGCAGCTTGAGGGGGAGCTCTGGGGCCAACGTCCTGACTTTC
CDR3 protein: CASSLRGSSGANVLTF
clone size: -
D gene: -
J gene: TRBJ2-6
V gene: TRBV7-2

CDR3 DNA: TGTGCCAGCAGTTACCCAGGGGTTGGCAATCAGCCCCAGCATTTT
CDR3 protein: CASSYPGVGNQPQHF
clone size: -
D gene: -
J gene: TRBJ1-5
V gene: TRBV6-5

CDR3 DNA: TGTGCCGGAGAGGGGGCCCCTAACTATGGCTACACCTTC
CDR3 protein: CAGEGAPNYGYTF
clone size: -
D gene: TRBD1
J gene: TRBJ1-2
V gene: TRBV2

CDR3 DNA: TGTGCCAGCAGCTTCGCGGTCGGGTACGAGCAGTACTTC
CDR3 protein: CASSFAVGYEQYF
clone size: -
D gene: -
J gene: TRBJ2-7
V gene: TRBV11-2

CDR3 DNA: TGTGCCAGCAACTCTCGGGGACAGACCCGCGAGCAGTACTTC
CDR3 protein: CASNSRGQTREQYF
clone size: -
D gene: TRBD1
J gene: TRBJ2-7
V gene: TRBV13

CDR3 DNA: TGTGCCAGCAGCTTTGGGGGGGGCGAACGAGGCGAGCAGTACTTC
CDR3 protein: CASSFGGGERGEQYF
clone size: -
D gene: -
J gene: TRBJ2-7
V gene: TRBV5-4

CDR3 DNA: TGCGCCAGCAGCTCCCCTGGATCCCGTAGCTCCTACAATGAGCAGTTCTTC
CDR3 protein: CASSSPGSRSSYNEQFF
clone size: -
D gene: -
J gene: TRBJ2-1
V gene: TRBV5-1

CDR3 DNA: TGTGCCAGCAGCTTGCTCGGGGCCAACGTCCTGACTTTC
CDR3 protein: CASSLLGANVLTF
clone size: once
D gene: -
J gene: TRBJ2-6
V gene: TRBV5-6

CDR3 DNA: TGTGCCAGCAGCTTCGTAGGTAGTTCGACCCTTGGCTACACCTTC
CDR3 protein: CASSFVGSSTLGYTF
clone size: few
D gene: -
J gene: TRBJ1-2
V gene: TRBV5-8

CDR3 DNA: TGCGCCAGCAGCTTGGGAGGGGCGGTGACCGGGGAGCTGTTTTTT
CDR3 protein: CASSLGGAVTGELFF
clone size: -
D gene: -
J gene: TRBJ2-2
V gene: TRBV5-1

CDR3 DNA: TGCGCCAGCAGCCAGGGGGACACCCAAGCCAAAAACATTCAGTACTTC
CDR3 protein: CASSQGDTQAKNIQYF
clone size: -
D gene: -
J gene: TRBJ2-4
V gene: TRBV4-1

CDR3 DNA: TGTGCCAGCAGCGGGAGAGCGGGGATGCCTCAAGAGCAGTTCTTC
CDR3 protein: CASSGRAGMPQEQFF
clone size: -
D gene: TRBD2
J gene: TRBJ2-1
V gene: TRBV7-8

CDR3 DNA: TGTGCCAGTAGTAACCGGGCCCAGGGAGAAGGTTTCTTT
CDR3 protein: CASSNRAQGEGFF
clone size: -
D gene: -
J gene: TRBJ1-1
V gene: TRBV19

CDR3 DNA: TGTGCCAGCAGTGAATATGGCCGGGATGGAGAAGCTTTCTTT
CDR3 protein: CASSEYGRDGEAFF
clone size: -
D gene: -
J gene: TRBJ1-1
V gene: TRBV25-1

CDR3 DNA: TGTGCCAGCAGCTTTGGACTGGGGGGATACGAGCAGTACTTC
CDR3 protein: CASSFGLGGYEQYF
clone size: -
D gene: -
J gene: TRBJ2-7
V gene: TRBV5-6

CDR3 DNA: TGTGCCAGCAGAGCCCAACGGACAGGGAATCAGCCCCAGCATTTT
CDR3 protein: CASRAQRTGNQPQHF
clone size: -
D gene: TRBD1
J gene: TRBJ1-5
V gene: TRBV2

CDR3 DNA: TGCGCCAGCAGCCAAGTCCGGGGGGATACGCAGTATTTT
CDR3 protein: CASSQVRGDTQYF
clone size: -
D gene: -
J gene: TRBJ2-3
V gene: TRBV4-3

CDR3 DNA: TGTGCCAGCAGCGTCCGGGACAGGGCGAGCGGAAACTATGGCTACACCTTC
CDR3 protein: CASSVRDRASGNYGYTF
clone size: -
D gene: TRBD1
J gene: TRBJ1-2
V gene: TRBV14